This record covers a single TCR beta chain. The antigen is undetermined. The data originate from a study of response to subunit inactivated influenza vaccine. Points from the study as a whole: The authors suggested that few new T cells are recruited per seasonal influenza vaccination.

TCRdb reanalysed the RT-PCR reads using MiXCR and keeps one entry per CDR3 protein. The sample holds fewer than 750,000 distinct CDR3 sequences, 14% seen once. Germline CDR1 DFQATT, CDR2 SNEGSKA (reference sequence). Trimming cost V 6 bases and J 6 bases; bases outside gene matches: 8. The CDR3 runs to 13 residues. The sequence was obtained from a man aged 45 to 65 who received an inactivated influenza vaccine. Sequenced here: PBMCs from blood, sampled 11 to 12 days after vaccination. V is TRBV20-1 and J is TRBJ1-2, with 9 bases that match TRBD1. This CDR3 is CSALTGGGDGYTF. The CDR3, as DNA: TGCAGTGCCCTAACAGGGGGCGGGGATGGCTACACCTTC.